Listed here are 4 T cell receptor beta chains from one sample, sequenced in a study of shared clonotypes between healthy human individuals. Clones were read by immunoSEQ multiplex PCR, and TCRdb kept only the in-frame ones, dropping some. This table holds approximately 710,000 clones, roughly 87% found once. The sample taken for sequencing was memory CD8+ T cells from PBMCs. Subset meaning: CD45RO+ cells pooled with CCR7-negative TemRA cells. Receptors originate from a man aged 18 to 29 in good health. Some clones in this sample may be carry-over from other donors' samples.

The gene calls are TRBV9 and TRBJ1-2, with D unclear. Germline lookup yields CDR1 SGDLS and CDR2 YYNGEE. V was pared by 0 bases and J by 2 bases, with 17 bases between. The CDR3 runs 17 residues. The CDR3 protein is CASSVAVNEQANYGYTF. CDR3 coding DNA: TGTGCCAGCAGCGTAGCTGTCAACGAGCAGGCGAACTATGGCTACACCTTC.

This rearrangement joins TRBV7-6 to TRBJ2-3; no definite D call. V was shortened by 2 bases and J by 9 bases, with 9 bases between the two germline ends. Germline CDR1 reads SGHVS; CDR2 reads FNYEAQ. This CDR3 comprises 12 residues. Here the CDR3 reads CASSLQGDTQYF. CDR3 in DNA: TGTGCCAGCAGCTTACAAGGCGACACGCAGTATTTT.

V usage is TRBV27 and J usage is TRBJ1-2; D is possibly TRBD1 (5 bases). Germline values: CDR1 MNHEY, CDR2 SMNVEV (reference sequence). Trimming stripped 0 bases from V and 4 bases from J, with 18 bases between. This CDR3 comprises 17 residues. The DNA for the CDR3 is TGTGCCAGCAGTTTATCAGTCGGCAGGGTCGTGGGCTATGGCTACACCTTC. Translation gives CASSLSVGRVVGYGYTF.

The chain combines TRBV27 with TRBJ2-1; 11 bases match TRBD2. CDR3 size: 16 residues. Trimming removed 5 bases from V and 0 bases from J; junction bases left unmatched: 3. Germline CDR1 reads MNHEY; CDR2 reads SMNVEV (reference sequence). CDR3 in amino acids: CASSPSGRSSYNEQFF. In DNA form, the CDR3 reads TGTGCCAGCAGTCCTAGCGGGAGGTCCTCCTACAATGAGCAGTTCTTC.